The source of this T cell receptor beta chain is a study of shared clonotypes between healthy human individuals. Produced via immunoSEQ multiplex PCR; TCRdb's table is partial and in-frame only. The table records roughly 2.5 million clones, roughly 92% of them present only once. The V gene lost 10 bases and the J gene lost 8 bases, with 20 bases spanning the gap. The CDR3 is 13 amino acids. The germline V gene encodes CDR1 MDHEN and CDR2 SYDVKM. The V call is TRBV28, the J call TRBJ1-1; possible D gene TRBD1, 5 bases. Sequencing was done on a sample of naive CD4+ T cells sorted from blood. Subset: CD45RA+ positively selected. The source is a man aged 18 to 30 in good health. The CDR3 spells CATLEGGANEAFF. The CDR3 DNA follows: TGTGCCACTTTAGAGGGAGGGGCGAACGAAGCTTTCTTT.